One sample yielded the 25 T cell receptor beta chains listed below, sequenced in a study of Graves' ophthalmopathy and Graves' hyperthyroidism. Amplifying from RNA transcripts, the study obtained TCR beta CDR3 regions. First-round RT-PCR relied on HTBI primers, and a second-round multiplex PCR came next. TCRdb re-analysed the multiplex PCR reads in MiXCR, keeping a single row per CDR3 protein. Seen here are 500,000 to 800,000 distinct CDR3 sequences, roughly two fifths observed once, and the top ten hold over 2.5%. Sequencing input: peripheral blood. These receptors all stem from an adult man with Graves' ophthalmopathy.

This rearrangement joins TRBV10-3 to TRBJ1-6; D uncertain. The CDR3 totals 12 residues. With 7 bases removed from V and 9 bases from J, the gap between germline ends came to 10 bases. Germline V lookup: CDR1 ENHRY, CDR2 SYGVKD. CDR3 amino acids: CAIKGGISPLHF. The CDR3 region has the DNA TGTGCCATCAAGGGCGGGATTTCACCCCTCCACTTT.

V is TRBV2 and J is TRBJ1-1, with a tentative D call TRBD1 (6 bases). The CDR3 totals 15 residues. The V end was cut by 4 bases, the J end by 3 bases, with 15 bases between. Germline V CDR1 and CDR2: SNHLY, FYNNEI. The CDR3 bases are TGTGCCAGCAGTGGGGGGCTGGGAGGGGACACTGAAGCTTTCTTT. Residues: CASSGGLGGDTEAFF.

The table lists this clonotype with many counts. Here the CDR3 reads CSARDWGSGANVLTF. The CDR3 bases are TGCAGTGCTAGAGATTGGGGCTCTGGGGCCAACGTCCTGACTTTC. The chain uses TRBV20-1 and TRBJ2-6; D is uncertain. CDR1 and CDR2 (germline): DFQATT, SNEGSKA (reference sequence). V lost 0 bases to trimming and J lost 0 bases, with 6 bases between them. This CDR3 is 15 amino acids long.

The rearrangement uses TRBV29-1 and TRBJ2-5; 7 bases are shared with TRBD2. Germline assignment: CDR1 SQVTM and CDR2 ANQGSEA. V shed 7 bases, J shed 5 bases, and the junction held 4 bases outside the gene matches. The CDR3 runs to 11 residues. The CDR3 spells CSEGGRETQYF. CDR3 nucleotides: TGCAGCGAGGGAGGGAGGGAGACCCAGTACTTC.

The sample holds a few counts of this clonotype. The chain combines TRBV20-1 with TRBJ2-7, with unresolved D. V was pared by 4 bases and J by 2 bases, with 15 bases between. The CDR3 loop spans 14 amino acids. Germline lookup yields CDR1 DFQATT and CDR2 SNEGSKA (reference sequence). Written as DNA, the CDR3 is TGCAGTGCTAAGTCCGGCTTCAAGACCTACGAGCAGTACTTC. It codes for CSAKSGFKTYEQYF.

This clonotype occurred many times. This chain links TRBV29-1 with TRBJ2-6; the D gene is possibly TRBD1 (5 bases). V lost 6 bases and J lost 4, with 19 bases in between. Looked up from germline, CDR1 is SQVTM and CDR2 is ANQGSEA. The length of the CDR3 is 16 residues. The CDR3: CSVEIAGNSGANVLTF. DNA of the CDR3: TGCAGCGTGGAAATCGCAGGGAATTCGGGGGCCAACGTCCTGACTTTC.

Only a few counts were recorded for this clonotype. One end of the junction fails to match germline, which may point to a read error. The CDR3 sequence: CASSLVGGGTIYEQYF. Here the CDR3 DNA reads TGTGCCAGCAGTTTAGTAGGCGGGGGGACAATCTACGAGCAGTACTTC. The chain couples TRBV7-9 to TRBJ2-7, with 8 bases fitting TRBD2. CDR1 is SEHNR, CDR2 FQNEAQ, per germline (reference sequence). The CDR3 spans 16 residues.

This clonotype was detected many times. The CDR3 sequence is CASSGGTGGVFGYNSPLHF. The CDR3 coding sequence is TGCGCCAGCTCCGGAGGGACAGGGGGTGTTTTTGGCTATAATTCACCCCTCCACTTT. V usage is TRBV10-2 and J usage is TRBJ1-6; 11 nucleotides align to TRBD1. The V gene's germline CDR1 is WSHSY and CDR2 SAAADI. The CDR3 consists of 19 residues. The V and J ends lost 8 bases and 3 bases, in that order; junction bases with no gene match: 15.

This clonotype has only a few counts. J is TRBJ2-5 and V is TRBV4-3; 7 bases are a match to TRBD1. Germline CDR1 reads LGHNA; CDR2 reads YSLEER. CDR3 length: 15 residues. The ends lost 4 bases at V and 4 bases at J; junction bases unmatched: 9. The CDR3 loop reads CASSPGQSKGETQYF. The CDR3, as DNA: TGCGCCAGCAGCCCGGGACAGTCGAAAGGAGAGACCCAGTACTTC.

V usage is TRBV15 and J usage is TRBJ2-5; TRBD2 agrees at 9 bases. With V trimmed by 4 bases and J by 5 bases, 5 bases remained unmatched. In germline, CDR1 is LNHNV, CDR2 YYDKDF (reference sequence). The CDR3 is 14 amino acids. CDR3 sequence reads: CATSKGLASETQYF. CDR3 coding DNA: TGTGCCACCAGCAAAGGACTAGCGAGTGAGACCCAGTACTTC.

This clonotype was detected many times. The DNA of the CDR3 is TGTGCCAGCAGCTTACCGGGAGTTCCCGACGAGCAGTACTTC. Protein: CASSLPGVPDEQYF. The chain links TRBV7-9 to TRBJ2-7; maybe TRBD2 (6 bases). The germline V gene has CDR1 SEHNR and CDR2 FQNEAQ (reference sequence). The CDR3 consists of 14 residues. Trimming shortened V by 2 bases and J by 5 bases, and 13 bases separated the two germline ends.

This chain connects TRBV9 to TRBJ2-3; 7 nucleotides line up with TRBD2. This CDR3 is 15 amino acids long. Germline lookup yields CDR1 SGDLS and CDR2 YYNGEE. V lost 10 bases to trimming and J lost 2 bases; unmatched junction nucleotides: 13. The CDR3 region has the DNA TGTGCCTCCGGTCTGGGGAGGGAATTCACAGATACGCAGTATTTT. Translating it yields CASGLGREFTDTQYF.

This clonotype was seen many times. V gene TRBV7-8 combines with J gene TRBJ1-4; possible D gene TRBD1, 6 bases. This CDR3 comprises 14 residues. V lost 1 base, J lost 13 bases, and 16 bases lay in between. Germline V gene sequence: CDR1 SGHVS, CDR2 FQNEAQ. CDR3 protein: CASSLEGLQGSLFF. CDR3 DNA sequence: TGTGCCAGCAGCTTAGAGGGCCTACAGGGTTCACTGTTTTTT.

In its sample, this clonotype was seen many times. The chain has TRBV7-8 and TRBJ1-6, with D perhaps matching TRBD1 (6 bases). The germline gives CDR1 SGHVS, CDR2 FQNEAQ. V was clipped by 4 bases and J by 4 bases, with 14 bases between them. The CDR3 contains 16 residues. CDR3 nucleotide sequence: TGTGCCAGCAGCTCGCGGTACAGGGCTTATAATTCACCCCTCCACTTT. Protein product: CASSSRYRAYNSPLHF.

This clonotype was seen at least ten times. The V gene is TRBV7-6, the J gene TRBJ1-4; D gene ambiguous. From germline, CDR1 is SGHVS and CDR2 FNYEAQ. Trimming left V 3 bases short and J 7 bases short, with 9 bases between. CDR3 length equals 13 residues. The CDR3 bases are TGTGCCAGCAGCTTGACGCGGAGTGAAAAACTGTTTTTT. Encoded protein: CASSLTRSEKLFF.

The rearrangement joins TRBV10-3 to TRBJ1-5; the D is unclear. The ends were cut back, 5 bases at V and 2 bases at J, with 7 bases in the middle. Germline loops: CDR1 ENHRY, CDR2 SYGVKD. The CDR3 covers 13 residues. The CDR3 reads CAISYGGNQPQHF. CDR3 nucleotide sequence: TGTGCCATCAGTTACGGGGGCAATCAGCCCCAGCATTTT.

Here the CDR3 DNA reads TGCGCCAGCAGCCAAGATAGACTAGCGGGAGGTACGACCCAGTACTTC. Its protein is CASSQDRLAGGTTQYF. The rearrangement uses TRBV4-1 and TRBJ2-5; TRBD2 matches at 13 bases. With V trimmed by 0 bases and J by 7 bases, 5 bases remained unmatched. Germline V gene sequence: CDR1 MGHRA, CDR2 YSYEKL. The CDR3 runs 16 residues.

Here the CDR3 DNA reads TGTGCCAGCAGCTTAAGTTTGGACAGGCCCTCACCCCTCCACTTT. Amino acid sequence: CASSLSLDRPSPLHF. The V call is TRBV7-8, the J call TRBJ1-6; 7 bases are a match to TRBD1. The V gene's germline CDR1 is SGHVS and CDR2 FQNEAQ. V lost 2 bases, J lost 10 bases, and 8 bases stayed unmatched. This CDR3 has 15 residues.

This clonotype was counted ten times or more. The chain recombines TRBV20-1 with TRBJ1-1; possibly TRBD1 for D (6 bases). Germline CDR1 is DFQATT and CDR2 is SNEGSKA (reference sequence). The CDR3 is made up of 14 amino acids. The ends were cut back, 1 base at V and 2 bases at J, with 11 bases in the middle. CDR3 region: CSARAVQGNTEAFF. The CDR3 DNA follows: TGCAGTGCTAGAGCCGTACAGGGCAACACTGAAGCTTTCTTT.

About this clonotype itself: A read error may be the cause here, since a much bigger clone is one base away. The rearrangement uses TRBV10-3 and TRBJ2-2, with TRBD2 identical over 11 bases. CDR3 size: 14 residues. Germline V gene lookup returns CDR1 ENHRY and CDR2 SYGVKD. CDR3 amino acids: CVTTSGGYTGELFF. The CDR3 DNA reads TGTGTCACCACTAGCGGGGGCTACACCGGGGAGCTGTTTTTT.

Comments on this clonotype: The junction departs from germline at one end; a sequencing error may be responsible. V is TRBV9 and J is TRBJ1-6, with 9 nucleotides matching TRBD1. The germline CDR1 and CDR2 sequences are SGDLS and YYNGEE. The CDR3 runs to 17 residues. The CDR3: CASSYRDREFLISPLHF. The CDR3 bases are TGCGCCAGCAGCTACCGGGACAGGGAATTCCTAATTTCACCCCTCCACTTT. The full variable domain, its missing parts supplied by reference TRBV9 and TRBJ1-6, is DSGVTQTPKHLITATGQRVTLRCSPRSGDLSVYWYQQSLDQGLQFLIQYYNGEERAKGNILERFSAQQFPDLHSELNLSSLELGDSALYFCASSYRDREFLISPLHFGNGTRLTVT.

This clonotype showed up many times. The CDR3, as DNA: TGCGCCAGCAGTGACGGGGGACAGCCATACGAGCAGTACTTC. Its protein is CASSDGGQPYEQYF. This chain uses TRBV10-2 with TRBJ2-7; TRBD1 is a possible D gene (7 bases). The CDR3 covers 14 residues. V was pared by 3 bases and J by 4 bases, with 13 bases between. CDR1 and CDR2 (germline): WSHSY, SAAADI.

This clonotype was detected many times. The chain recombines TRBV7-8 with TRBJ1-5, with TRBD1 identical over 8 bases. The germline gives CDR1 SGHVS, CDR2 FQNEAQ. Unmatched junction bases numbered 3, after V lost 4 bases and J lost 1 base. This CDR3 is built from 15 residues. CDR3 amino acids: CASSSGGGSNQPQHF. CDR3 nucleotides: TGTGCCAGCAGCTCAGGGGGCGGAAGCAATCAGCCCCAGCATTTT. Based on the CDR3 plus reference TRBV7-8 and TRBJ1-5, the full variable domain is GAGVSQSPRYKVAKRGQDVALRCDPISGHVSLFWYQQALGQGPEFLTYFQNEAQLDKSGLPSDRFFAERPEGSVSTLKIQRTQQEDSAVYLCASSSGGGSNQPQHFGDGTRLSIL.

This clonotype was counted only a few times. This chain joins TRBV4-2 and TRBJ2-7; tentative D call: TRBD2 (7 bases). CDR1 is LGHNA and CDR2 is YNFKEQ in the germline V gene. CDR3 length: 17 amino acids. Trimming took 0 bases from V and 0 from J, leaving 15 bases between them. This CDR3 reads CASSQEGGGALSYEQYF. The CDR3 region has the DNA TGTGCCAGCAGCCAAGAAGGGGGGGGCGCACTCTCCTACGAGCAGTACTTC.

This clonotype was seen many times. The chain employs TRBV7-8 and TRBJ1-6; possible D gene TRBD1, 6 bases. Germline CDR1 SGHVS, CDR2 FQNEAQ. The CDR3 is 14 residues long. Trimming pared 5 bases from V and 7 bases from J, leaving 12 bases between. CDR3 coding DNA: TGTGCCAGCAGCCAAGCCAGGGGCAATTCACCCCTCCACTTT. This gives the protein CASSQARGNSPLHF. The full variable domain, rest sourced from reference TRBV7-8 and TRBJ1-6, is GAGVSQSPRYKVAKRGQDVALRCDPISGHVSLFWYQQALGQGPEFLTYFQNEAQLDKSGLPSDRFFAERPEGSVSTLKIQRTQQEDSAVYLCASSQARGNSPLHFGNGTRLTVT.